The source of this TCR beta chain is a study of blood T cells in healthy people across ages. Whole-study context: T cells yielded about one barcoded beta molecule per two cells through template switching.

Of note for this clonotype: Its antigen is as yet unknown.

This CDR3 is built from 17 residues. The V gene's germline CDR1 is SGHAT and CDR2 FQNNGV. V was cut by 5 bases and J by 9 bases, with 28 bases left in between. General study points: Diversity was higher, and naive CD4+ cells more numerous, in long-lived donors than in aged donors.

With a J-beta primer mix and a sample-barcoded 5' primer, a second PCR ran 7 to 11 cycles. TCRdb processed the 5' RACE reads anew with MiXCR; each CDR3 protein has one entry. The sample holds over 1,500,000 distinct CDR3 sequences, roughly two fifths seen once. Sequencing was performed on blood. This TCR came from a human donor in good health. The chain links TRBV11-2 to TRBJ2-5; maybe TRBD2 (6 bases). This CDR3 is CASSPEGTHGPWEAQYF. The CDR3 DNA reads TGTGCCAGCAGCCCAGAGGGGACGCATGGCCCCTGGGAGGCCCAGTACTTC. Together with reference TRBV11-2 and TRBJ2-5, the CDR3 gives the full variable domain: EAGVAQSPRYKIIEKRQSVAFWCNPISGHATLYWYQQILGQGPKLLIQFQNNGVVDDSQLPKDRFSAERLKGVDSTLKIQPAKLEDSAVYLCASSPEGTHGPWEAQYFGPGTRLLVL.